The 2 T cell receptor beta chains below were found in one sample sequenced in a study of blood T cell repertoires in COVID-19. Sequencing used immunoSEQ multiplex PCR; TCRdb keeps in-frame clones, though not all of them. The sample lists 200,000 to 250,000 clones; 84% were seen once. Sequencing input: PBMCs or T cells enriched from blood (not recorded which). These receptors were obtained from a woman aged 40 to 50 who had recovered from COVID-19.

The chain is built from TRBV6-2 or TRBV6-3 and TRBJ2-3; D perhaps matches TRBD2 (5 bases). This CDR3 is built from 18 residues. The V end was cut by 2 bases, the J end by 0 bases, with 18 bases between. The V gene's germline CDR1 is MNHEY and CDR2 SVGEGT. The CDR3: CASSYEGRLSYSTDTQYF. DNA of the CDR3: TGTGCCAGCAGTTACGAGGGAAGACTGTCTTATAGCACAGATACGCAGTATTTT.

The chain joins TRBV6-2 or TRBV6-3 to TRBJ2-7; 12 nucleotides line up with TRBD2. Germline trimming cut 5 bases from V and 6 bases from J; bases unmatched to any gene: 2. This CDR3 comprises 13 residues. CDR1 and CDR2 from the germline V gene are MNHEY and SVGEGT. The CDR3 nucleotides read TGTGCCAGCAGTCTAGCGGGAGGGCGCGAGCAGTACTTC. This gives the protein CASSLAGGREQYF.